The 23 T cell receptor beta chains presented below share a single source sample, sequenced in a study of post-analysis software for immune sequencing data (dated by TCRdb to the mid-2010s). The time point label here, explained by the study, means: second blood draw from one MS patient after hematopoietic stem cell transplantation. Library prep was done by PCR. Sequencing instrument: Illumina HiSeq 2500. To reduce PCR and sequencing biases, unique molecular identifiers were incorporated into the TCR beta cDNA libraries. Starting from the raw public reads, TCRdb applied fastp trimming at Q25, assembled clones with MiXCR and retained in-frame beta chains. Each record represents a unique CDR3 protein, reported with the most common genes and DNA among its rows. This sample has 150,000 to 200,000 distinct CDR3 sequences in its table, and about 37% of those were observed once. The ten largest clones take up over 25% of the sample.

Sequenced here: blood, sampled after autologous hematopoietic stem cell transplantation. Every receptor here comes from a girl between 10 and 17 years old with multiple sclerosis. Donor details come from another sample of the same person, matched by shared clones.

On this clonotype: It may be a read error: a sequence one base away is much more abundant. The chain recombines TRBV12-3 or TRBV12-4 with TRBJ2-1, with 7 positions matching TRBD1. Trimming took 7 bases from V and 7 from J; bases not matched to a gene: 13. This CDR3 comprises 15 residues. The DNA of the CDR3 is TGTGCCAGCAAAAACAGGGGCGGCCTGCCTAATGAGCAGTTCTTC. Encoded protein: CASKNRGGLPNEQFF.

This chain joins TRBV6-6 and TRBJ2-3; D is perhaps TRBD1 or TRBD2 (5 bases each). This CDR3 contains 14 residues. V lost 5 bases, J lost 4 bases, and 13 bases lay in between. Germline CDR1 and CDR2: MNHNY and SVGAGI (reference sequence). DNA for the CDR3: TGTGCCAGCAGTGCCTCAGGGAGCCCAGATACGCAGTATTTT. Encoded protein: CASSASGSPDTQYF.

The chain joins TRBV6-6 to TRBJ2-2; D is perhaps TRBD2 (6 bases). Trimming stripped 2 bases from V and 0 bases from J, with 10 bases between. The CDR3 sequence is 16 residues long. Germline V gene sequence: CDR1 MNHNY, CDR2 SVGAGI (reference sequence). CDR3 coding DNA: TGTGCCAGCAGTTACGCGTGGAGGGCGAACACCGGGGAGCTGTTTTTT. Amino acids: CASSYAWRANTGELFF.

Concerning this clonotype itself: One end of the junction fails to match germline, which may point to a read error. The rearrangement uses TRBV20-1 and TRBJ1-2, with 7 bases identical to TRBD1. CDR1 and CDR2 from the germline V gene are DFQATT and SNEGSKA (reference sequence). CDR3 length: 10 amino acids. CDR3 residues: CSARGQGSTF. CDR3 in DNA: TGCAGTGCTAGAGGACAGGGCTCCACCTTC.

This rearrangement joins TRBV27 to TRBJ1-4; D not resolved. This CDR3 is 12 amino acids long. From germline, CDR1 is MNHEY and CDR2 SMNVEV (reference sequence). Deletions cut 5 bases from V and 8 bases from J, with 9 bases between. CDR3 sequence (DNA): TGTGCCAGCAGTCGACCTTTCGAAAAACTGTTTTTT. Residues: CASSRPFEKLFF.

The chain combines TRBV11-3 with TRBJ2-1; TRBD2 is a possible D gene (6 bases). The CDR3 is 13 residues long. Germline CDR1 and CDR2: SGHNT and YENEEA. Trimming stripped 3 bases from V and 9 bases from J, with 12 bases between. Here the CDR3 reads CASSFNSGTEQFF. Written as DNA, the CDR3 is TGTGCCAGCAGCTTCAATAGCGGTACTGAGCAGTTCTTC.

The chain couples TRBV20-1 to TRBJ2-4; TRBD2 might be the D (7 bases). The J call may be mistaken, given a closer DNA end match to TRBJ2-7. Germline V gene lookup returns CDR1 DFQATT and CDR2 SNEGSKA (reference sequence). The CDR3 has 16 amino acids. The CDR3 spells CSARDLGGPSYYEQYF. The CDR3 bases are TGCAGTGCTAGAGATTTGGGGGGGCCATCCTACTACGAGCAGTACTTC.

This chain connects TRBV29-1 to TRBJ2-5, with TRBD2 matching 7 bases. The CDR3 runs to 12 residues. Trimming took 4 bases from V and 4 from J; bases not matched to a gene: 3. In germline, CDR1 is SQVTM, CDR2 ANQGSEA. CDR3 sequence: CSVVGGLETQYF. The DNA of the CDR3 is TGCAGCGTTGTGGGAGGGCTAGAGACCCAGTACTTC.

The chain combines TRBV7-2 with TRBJ1-5; D is possibly TRBD1 (6 bases). The germline V gene encodes CDR1 SGHTA and CDR2 FQGNSA. This CDR3 spans 20 amino acids. V lost 2 bases, J lost 0 bases, and 23 bases lay in between. CDR3 nucleotide sequence: TGTGCCAGCAGCTTATCTTATTTCAGTGCGGACAGTCCTAGCAATCAGCCCCAGCATTTT. Protein sequence: CASSLSYFSADSPSNQPQHF.

This clonotype was counted a few times. The V gene is TRBV6-6, the J gene TRBJ1-4; TRBD1 agrees at 9 bases. Germline loops: CDR1 MNHNY, CDR2 SVGAGI (reference sequence). The CDR3 has 13 amino acids. The V gene end was trimmed by 10 bases and the J gene end by 7 bases; junction bases not matched to a gene: 7. The CDR3 DNA reads TGTGCCATCGCCGGGACAGGGCGTGAAAAACTGTTTTTT. The encoded protein is CAIAGTGREKLFF.

The V gene is TRBV7-9, the J gene TRBJ2-5; 9 bases fit TRBD1. The J call may be wrong; the DNA end is better matched by TRBJ2-7. The CDR3 is made up of 15 amino acids. Germline V gene lookup returns CDR1 SEHNR and CDR2 FQNEAQ (reference sequence). CDR3 bases: TGTGCCAGCAGCTTAGAGGACAGGGGAGCTTACGAGCAGTACTTC. It is translated as CASSLEDRGAYEQYF.

This clonotype was observed a handful of times. This chain links TRBV12-3 or TRBV12-4 with TRBJ2-3, with 7 bases that match TRBD1. This CDR3 has 16 residues. V lost 6 bases and J lost 2; bases outside the gene matches: 11. The CDR3 loop is CASSRLRTGDTDTQYF. The CDR3, as DNA: TGTGCCAGCAGCCGCCTGCGGACAGGTGACACAGATACGCAGTATTTT.

In this sample, this clonotype turned up once. This rearrangement joins TRBV6-1 to TRBJ2-4; 11 nucleotides agree with TRBD2. V shed 0 bases, J shed 0 bases, and the junction held 10 bases outside the gene matches. Germline V CDR1 and CDR2: MNHNS, SASEGT. The length of the CDR3 is 20 residues. CDR3 in amino acids: CASSEATSGSRHLAKNIQYF. The CDR3 nucleotides are TGTGCCAGCAGTGAAGCAACTAGCGGGAGTAGGCACTTAGCCAAAAACATTCAGTACTTC.

This clonotype was found once. The V gene is TRBV29-1, the J gene TRBJ1-1; D uncertain. Trimming pared 8 bases from V and 0 bases from J, leaving 16 bases between. Germline assignment: CDR1 SQVTM and CDR2 ANQGSEA. The CDR3 sequence is 14 residues long. This chain's CDR3 is CSSDTGPLNTEAFF. The CDR3 DNA reads TGCAGCTCTGATACCGGGCCCCTGAACACTGAAGCTTTCTTT.

This clonotype showed up just a few times. V is TRBV4-2 and J is TRBJ2-1; D possibly corresponds to TRBD2 (5 bases). The CDR3 sequence is 14 residues long. Deletions cut 4 bases from V and 3 bases from J, with 10 bases between. Germline CDR1 LGHNA, CDR2 YNFKEQ. CDR3 sequence: CASSPEEGYNEQFF. In DNA, the CDR3 is TGTGCCAGCAGCCCGGAGGAAGGCTACAATGAGCAGTTCTTC.

The chain has TRBV7-2 and TRBJ2-1; 9 positions agree with TRBD2. The V segment lost 5 bases and the J segment 2 bases; nucleotides outside the gene matches: 16. This CDR3 comprises 19 residues. Per the germline V gene, CDR1 is SGHTA and CDR2 is FQGNSA. CDR3 protein: CASSPRGSGSPPPYNEQFF. The CDR3 DNA follows: TGTGCCAGCAGCCCCCGGGGTAGCGGGAGCCCCCCCCCCTACAATGAGCAGTTCTTC.

This clonotype came up a few times. The rearrangement links TRBV27 to TRBJ2-1; 10 positions agree with TRBD2. The CDR3 length is 17 residues. In germline, CDR1 is MNHEY, CDR2 SMNVEV (reference sequence). The V segment lost 5 bases and the J segment 7 bases; nucleotides outside the gene matches: 14. The CDR3 sequence is CASSTTSGFYTRNEQFF. CDR3 DNA sequence: TGTGCCAGCAGTACGACTAGCGGGTTCTACACTCGAAATGAGCAGTTCTTC.

In this sample, this clonotype turned up a few times. The V and J genes are TRBV12-3 or TRBV12-4 and TRBJ2-1, with 11 nucleotides matching TRBD2. This CDR3 is 15 amino acids long. After removal of 6 bases from V and 8 bases from J, the junction contained 9 bases not matched to a gene. This CDR3 is CASSLLAGGPDEQFF. The CDR3 nucleotides read TGTGCCAGCAGCTTATTAGCGGGAGGGCCTGATGAGCAGTTCTTC.

The chain joins TRBV7-2 to TRBJ2-3; 9 bases align to TRBD2. V gave up 5 bases and J gave up 0 bases; unmatched junction bases: 6. Germline CDR1 SGHTA, CDR2 FQGNSA. This CDR3 region has 16 residues. In nucleotides, the CDR3 is TGTGCCAGCAGCCCCCCCGCGGGAGGGAGCACAGATACGCAGTATTTT. It codes for CASSPPAGGSTDTQYF. Full variable domain (rest looked up from reference TRBV7-2 and TRBJ2-3): GAGVSQSPSNKVTEKGKDVELRCDPISGHTALYWYRQSLGQGLEFLIYFQGNSAPDKSGLPSDRFSAERTGGSVSTLTIQRTQQEDSAVYLCASSPPAGGSTDTQYFGPGTRLTVL.

The chain combines TRBV6-2 or TRBV6-3 with TRBJ2-3; D call uncertain. Germline CDR1 is MNHEY and CDR2 is SVGEGT. The germline V and J ends were trimmed by 5 bases and 2 bases, with 11 bases remaining between them. There are 14 residues in the CDR3. CDR3 in DNA: TGTGCCAGCAGTCCCGCAAGTCCCACAGATACGCAGTATTTT. It yields the protein CASSPASPTDTQYF.

This clonotype was seen a few times. The chain has TRBV5-6 and TRBJ2-3, with D maybe TRBD2 (7 bases). CDR3 size: 15 residues. Germline V gene lookup returns CDR1 SGHDT and CDR2 YYEEEE. The V gene lost 6 bases and the J gene lost 0 bases, with 14 bases spanning the gap. CDR3 loop: CASNPGGPSTDTQYF. The DNA of the CDR3 is TGTGCCAGCAACCCGGGGGGCCCCAGCACAGATACGCAGTATTTT. The full variable domain, with the rest looked up from reference TRBV5-6 and TRBJ2-3, is DAGVTQSPTHLIKTRGQQVTLRCSPKSGHDTVSWYQQALGQGPQFIFQYYEEEERQRGNFPDRFSGHQFPNYSSELNVNALLLGDSALYLCASNPGGPSTDTQYFGPGTRLTVL.

The rearrangement uses TRBV5-1 and TRBJ2-2, with D unclear. CDR1 is SGHRS, CDR2 YFSETQ, per germline. This CDR3 spans 16 amino acids. With 4 bases removed from V and 1 base from J, the gap between germline ends came to 14 bases. CDR3 sequence: CASSLLVAGNTGELFF. CDR3 nucleotides: TGCGCCAGCAGCCTCCTCGTTGCCGGGAACACCGGGGAGCTGTTTTTT.

The chain is built from TRBV5-1 and TRBJ1-1; TRBD1 is a possible D gene (5 bases). V was cut by 2 bases and J by 4 bases, with 12 bases left in between. The CDR3 totals 14 residues. Germline CDR1 SGHRS, CDR2 YFSETQ. The DNA of the CDR3 is TGCGCCAGCAGCTTCCGGCAGGGACCCACTGAAGCTTTCTTT. Translated, it gives CASSFRQGPTEAFF. Using reference TRBV5-1 and TRBJ1-1 for the parts outside the CDR3, the full variable domain is KAGVTQTPRYLIKTRGQQVTLSCSPISGHRSVSWYQQTPGQGLQFLFEYFSETQRNKGNFPGRFSGRQFSNSRSEMNVSTLELGDSALYLCASSFRQGPTEAFFGQGTRLTVV.